This is a list of T cell receptor beta chains from one sample in a study of radiotherapy plus CTLA-4 blockade in lung cancer. Assay used: immunoSEQ multiplex PCR; TCRdb lists only in-frame clones, some missing. The sample holds some 64,000 clones, 70% to 80% seen once. The sequencing used peripheral blood, collected from a patient treated with radiotherapy plus ipilimumab. All receptors derive from a human donor with non-small cell lung cancer whose response to radiotherapy plus ipilimumab could not be evaluated. Some clones in this sample may be carry-over from other donors' samples. The CDR3 runs from the conserved cysteine through the conserved F or W. D genes are given only for firm matches. A clone size is listed for some rows: how often the clone was seen (once, few, many), or a class if it is expanded.

v_call: TRBV2; d_call: -; j_call: TRBJ1-1; clone_size: -; cdr3_nt: TGTGCCAGCAGTGTTGTTGGGGGGGTCGGGACTGAAGCTTTCTTT; cdr3_aa: CASSVVGGVGTEAFF
v_call: TRBV5-1; d_call: -; j_call: TRBJ2-5; clone_size: few; cdr3_nt: TGCGCCAGCAGCTTGGTGGGGGCCGATGAGACCCAGTACTTC; cdr3_aa: CASSLVGADETQYF
v_call: TRBV28; d_call: -; j_call: TRBJ2-7; clone_size: -; cdr3_nt: TGTGCCAGCAGTTTCGCAGGGTTCTACGAGCAGTACTTC; cdr3_aa: CASSFAGFYEQYF
v_call: TRBV7-9; d_call: -; j_call: TRBJ1-3; clone_size: few; cdr3_nt: TGTGCCAGCAGCTTAGACGCAGGGGTTGGAAACACCATATATTTT; cdr3_aa: CASSLDAGVGNTIYF
v_call: TRBV7-9; d_call: -; j_call: TRBJ2-3; clone_size: few; cdr3_nt: TGTGCCAGCAGCAGCCACAGCACAGATACGCAGTATTTT; cdr3_aa: CASSSHSTDTQYF
v_call: TRBV5-1; d_call: -; j_call: TRBJ1-5; clone_size: -; cdr3_nt: TGCGCCAGCAGGGGGGCAATGGGGGAAAAGCCCCAGCATTTT; cdr3_aa: CASRGAMGEKPQHF
v_call: TRBV5-1; d_call: TRBD1; j_call: TRBJ1-1; clone_size: -; cdr3_nt: TGCGCCAGCAGGGGACAGGGACTGAACACTGAAGCTTTCTTT; cdr3_aa: CASRGQGLNTEAFF
v_call: TRBV10-3; d_call: -; j_call: TRBJ2-3; clone_size: -; cdr3_nt: TGTGCCATCAGTGAGACCACCGGGACAGATACGCAGTATTTT; cdr3_aa: CAISETTGTDTQYF
v_call: TRBV5-4; d_call: -; j_call: TRBJ1-2; clone_size: few; cdr3_nt: TGTGCCAGCAGCCAAGATCTTCAGGGGAGGGGACCTAACTATGGCTACACCTTC; cdr3_aa: CASSQDLQGRGPNYGYTF
v_call: TRBV4-3; d_call: TRBD1; j_call: TRBJ1-5; clone_size: -; cdr3_nt: TGCGCCAGCAGCCACGCTCAGGGGGCTGGTGGTCAGCCCCAGCATTTT; cdr3_aa: CASSHAQGAGGQPQHF
v_call: TRBV5-1; d_call: -; j_call: TRBJ1-3; clone_size: -; cdr3_nt: TGCGCCAGCAGCTTGATGTGGGGGGGCTCTGGAAACACCATATATTTT; cdr3_aa: CASSLMWGGSGNTIYF
v_call: TRBV6-5; d_call: -; j_call: TRBJ1-1; clone_size: few; cdr3_nt: TGTGCCAGCAGTTGGGAGGGGCGGACTGAAGCTTTCTTT; cdr3_aa: CASSWEGRTEAFF